A selection of T cell receptor beta chains follows, all from one sample in a study of stem cell transplantation in POMP-related autoinflammatory disease. Method: immunoSEQ multiplex PCR; TCRdb's copy keeps in-frame clones and lacks some. This sample has under 11,000 clones, with around 87% found just once. The sequenced sample was CD8+ T cells from PBMCs, obtained before stem cell transplantation. Every receptor here comes from a human donor with POMP-related autoinflammation and immune dysregulation (PRAID). The CDR3 runs from the conserved cysteine through the conserved F or W. The D gene is left open where the match is weak. Clone sizes are given selectively: once, few, many, or a class where the clone is expanded.

V: TRBV27
size: .
D: TRBD1
J: TRBJ1-5
DNA: TGTGCCAGCAGCGACGCAGGGGGACAGCCCCAGCATTTT
CDR3: CASSDAGGQPQHF

V: TRBV2
size: .
D: .
J: TRBJ2-7
DNA: TGTGCCAGCAGTGGGGAGGTAGGGGAGCAGTACTTC
CDR3: CASSGEVGEQYF

V: TRBV9
size: .
D: .
J: TRBJ2-3
DNA: TGTGCCAGCAGCGTAGTAGGGGGGGCGGATACGCAGTATTTT
CDR3: CASSVVGGADTQYF

V: TRBV27
size: .
D: .
J: TRBJ1-5
DNA: TGTGCCAGCAGATCGGGCGGGGAGTACCACTTGATCGGGCCCCAGCATTTT
CDR3: CASRSGGEYHLIGPQHF

V: TRBV30
size: .
D: .
J: TRBJ1-2
DNA: TGTGCCTGGAGTGGGACTCTCGGGCGGGGGCATGGCTACACCTTC
CDR3: CAWSGTLGRGHGYTF

V: TRBV30
size: .
D: TRBD1
J: TRBJ2-3
DNA: TGTGCCTGGAGTGACGGGACAGCCGGCACAGATACGCAGTATTTT
CDR3: CAWSDGTAGTDTQYF

V: TRBV21-1
size: .
D: .
J: TRBJ2-7
DNA: TGTGCCAGCAGCAGAAGGGCAGAGAAGCATGGGGAGCAGTACTTC
CDR3: CASSRRAEKHGEQYF

V: TRBV7-9
size: .
D: .
J: TRBJ1-2
DNA: TGTGCCAGCAGCTCCGGGGGGGATGGGACTAACTATGGCTACACCTTC
CDR3: CASSSGGDGTNYGYTF

V: TRBV19
size: once
D: TRBD2
J: TRBJ2-5
DNA: TGTGCCAGTAGTATAGGGACGGGGGGAACCCAAGAGACCCAGTACTTC
CDR3: CASSIGTGGTQETQYF

V: TRBV27
size: once
D: .
J: TRBJ2-2
DNA: TGTGCCAGCAGTTTCGCTAGCGGAGGGGGCGGGGAGCTGTTTTTT
CDR3: CASSFASGGGGELFF

V: TRBV5-6
size: .
D: .
J: TRBJ1-6
DNA: TGTGCCAGCAGCTTGGACGGTATGGGATCACCCCTCCACTTT
CDR3: CASSLDGMGSPLHF

V: TRBV9
size: .
D: .
J: TRBJ2-7
DNA: TGTGCCAGCAGCGTAGAGGGTGCTCCCTACGAGCAGTACTTC
CDR3: CASSVEGAPYEQYF

V: TRBV9
size: .
D: .
J: TRBJ1-1
DNA: TGTGCCAGCAGCGAGGACAGAAACACTGAAGCTTTCTTT
CDR3: CASSEDRNTEAFF

V: TRBV6-5
size: .
D: .
J: TRBJ1-1
DNA: TGTGCCAGCAGCTACTCTGCGGCGAACACTGAAGCTTTCTTT
CDR3: CASSYSAANTEAFF

V: TRBV27
size: .
D: TRBD1
J: TRBJ2-7
DNA: TGTGCCAGCAGTAACTTAGGGACAGGGGTCGAGCAGTACTTC
CDR3: CASSNLGTGVEQYF

V: TRBV4-1
size: once
D: .
J: TRBJ2-7
DNA: TGTGCCAGCAGCCAAGAGTTCCCAGGGGTTTCCTACGAGCAGTACTTC
CDR3: CASSQEFPGVSYEQYF

V: TRBV5-4
size: once
D: .
J: TRBJ1-2
DNA: TGTGCCAGCAGGCGTGGGCCAGGACTCGATGGCTACACCTTC
CDR3: CASRRGPGLDGYTF

V: TRBV21-1
size: .
D: .
J: TRBJ1-5
DNA: TGTGCCAGCAGCTCGGGACAGGGGTTCAGCAATCAGCCCCAGCATTTT
CDR3: CASSSGQGFSNQPQHF

V: TRBV19
size: .
D: .
J: TRBJ2-1
DNA: TGTGCCAGGGGGGGAGGTAAGGACACCGTGGGGTACAATGAGCAGTTCTTC
CDR3: CARGGGKDTVGYNEQFF

V: TRBV5-4
size: .
D: TRBD1
J: TRBJ2-7
DNA: TGTGCCAGCAGCGGGGGACAGTTGGGCTTCTACGAGCAGTACTTC
CDR3: CASSGGQLGFYEQYF

V: TRBV6-5
size: .
D: .
J: TRBJ2-2
DNA: TGTGCCAGCAGTTCTGGGAGGGAGCTGTTTTTT
CDR3: CASSSGRELFF

V: TRBV13
size: .
D: .
J: TRBJ2-1
DNA: TGTGCCAGCAGCTTAGCTGAAAAGCAGTTCTTC
CDR3: CASSLAEKQFF

V: TRBV6-1
size: .
D: .
J: TRBJ2-2
DNA: TGTGCCAGCAGTGAGGGCACCTCGAACACCGGGGAGCTGTTTTTT
CDR3: CASSEGTSNTGELFF

V: TRBV13
size: .
D: .
J: TRBJ1-1
DNA: TGTGCCAGCAGCTTAGGCGCAGGGAGGGAAGCTTTCTTT
CDR3: CASSLGAGREAFF

V: TRBV5-5
size: .
D: .
J: TRBJ1-6
DNA: TGTGCCAGCAGCTTCGTGGGTGGCTCACCCCTCCACTTT
CDR3: CASSFVGGSPLHF

V: TRBV7-9
size: few
D: TRBD1
J: TRBJ2-2
DNA: TGTGCCAGCAGGGACAGGGGGCTCGGGGAGCTGTTTTTT
CDR3: CASRDRGLGELFF

V: TRBV11-2
size: .
D: .
J: TRBJ2-3
DNA: TGTGCCAGCAGCTTAGGTGGAGCAGATACGCAGTATTTT
CDR3: CASSLGGADTQYF

V: TRBV19
size: once
D: TRBD2
J: TRBJ2-1
DNA: TGTGCCAGTAGTATTGCCTTCCTAGCGGGAGGGTATTACAATGAGCAGTTCTTC
CDR3: CASSIAFLAGGYYNEQFF

V: TRBV29-1
size: .
D: TRBD1
J: TRBJ2-7
DNA: TGCAGCGTCCCCGACAGGGGGCCTAACGAGCAGTACTTC
CDR3: CSVPDRGPNEQYF

V: TRBV19
size: .
D: .
J: TRBJ2-1
DNA: TGTGCCAGTAGTATAGGCTTAGTAAAGTTCTTC
CDR3: CASSIGLVKFF

V: TRBV29-1
size: .
D: .
J: TRBJ2-1
DNA: TGCAGCGTTGACCATGAAGGCTGGGAGCAGTTCTTC
CDR3: CSVDHEGWEQFF

V: TRBV5-4
size: .
D: .
J: TRBJ2-1
DNA: TGTGCCAGCAGCTACCGGGACGACAATGAGCAGTTCTTC
CDR3: CASSYRDDNEQFF

V: TRBV11-3
size: .
D: TRBD2
J: TRBJ2-1
DNA: TGTGCCAGCAGCCGCGGGGGAGGCTACAATGAGCAGTTCTTC
CDR3: CASSRGGGYNEQFF

V: TRBV11-2
size: .
D: .
J: TRBJ1-3
DNA: TGTGCCAGCAGCTCGCCGCGGGGACCTGGAAACACCATATATTTT
CDR3: CASSSPRGPGNTIYF

V: TRBV11-2
size: .
D: .
J: TRBJ1-1
DNA: TGTGCCAGCAGCCAAACAGGGTGGGACACTGAAGCTTTCTTT
CDR3: CASSQTGWDTEAFF

V: TRBV19
size: .
D: .
J: TRBJ2-3
DNA: TGTGCCAGTAGTATTGCCATTAGCGGCTTGGCAGATACGCAGTATTTT
CDR3: CASSIAISGLADTQYF

V: TRBV4-1
size: .
D: TRBD1
J: TRBJ1-2
DNA: TGCGCCAGCAGCCCGGCGAGGGACAGGGGCAGGACCTTC
CDR3: CASSPARDRGRTF

V: TRBV27
size: .
D: TRBD2
J: TRBJ2-7
DNA: TGTGCCAGCAGTTTATCGGTCCAGCGGGAGGTCCCCTACGAGCAGTACTTC
CDR3: CASSLSVQREVPYEQYF

V: TRBV19
size: .
D: .
J: TRBJ1-5
DNA: TGTGCCAGTAGCGCAGCAACATGGGATTCTTATCAGCCCCAGCATTTT
CDR3: CASSAATWDSYQPQHF

V: TRBV9
size: .
D: .
J: TRBJ1-6
DNA: TGTGCCAGCAGCGCCGAGGACGGGAATAATTCACCCCTCCACTTT
CDR3: CASSAEDGNNSPLHF

V: TRBV5-1
size: .
D: TRBD1
J: TRBJ2-2
DNA: TGCGCCAGCAGGGGCTTTCCCCAACAGACCACCAAACAGGGGACCGGGGAGCTGTTTTTT
CDR3: CASRGFPQQTTKQGTGELFF

V: TRBV29-1
size: .
D: TRBD2
J: TRBJ2-3
DNA: TGCAGCGTTCCAGCGGGGGCAGATACGCAGTATTTT
CDR3: CSVPAGADTQYF

V: TRBV7-8
size: .
D: .
J: TRBJ1-1
DNA: TGTGCCAGCAGCCAGGGGTATCCCCCTGAAGCTTTCTTT
CDR3: CASSQGYPPEAFF

V: TRBV4-1
size: .
D: .
J: TRBJ2-2
DNA: TGCGCCAGCAGCCACTTTAGCGCTACGAACACCGGGGAGCTGTTTTTT
CDR3: CASSHFSATNTGELFF

V: TRBV13
size: .
D: .
J: TRBJ1-1
DNA: TGTGCCAGCAGCTCGGAGATTGGCATGAACACTGAAGCTTTCTTT
CDR3: CASSSEIGMNTEAFF

V: TRBV6-5
size: .
D: TRBD1
J: TRBJ1-2
DNA: TGTGCCAGCAGTTACCTTACGGGGGGACAGGGTCCTGGCTACACCTTC
CDR3: CASSYLTGGQGPGYTF

V: TRBV6-1
size: .
D: .
J: TRBJ1-4
DNA: TGTGCCAGCAGTACCAGGCCCACCCGGAATGAAAAACTGTTTTTT
CDR3: CASSTRPTRNEKLFF

V: TRBV5-1
size: .
D: .
J: TRBJ2-7
DNA: TGCGCCAGCAGCTTGCGGCAAGGAAGAGCCTACGAGCAGTACTTC
CDR3: CASSLRQGRAYEQYF